The next 2 T cell receptor beta chains were all read from a single sample in a study of cytomegalovirus exposure and HLA in healthy donors. The PCR employed 60 Vbeta primers together with 13 Jbeta primers. Clones were read by immunoSEQ multiplex PCR, and TCRdb kept only the in-frame ones, dropping some. This sample yields 150,000 or so clones, of which about two thirds are seen a single time; roughly a tenth belongs to the top ten. The source material was PBMCs. The receptors stem from a young man in good health and CMV-seropositive.

The rearrangement joins TRBV5-1 to TRBJ2-1; 12 bases fit TRBD2. CDR1 SGHRS and CDR2 YFSETQ come from the germline V gene. Trimming cost V 4 bases and J 3 bases; bases outside gene matches: 20. The CDR3 totals 21 residues. The CDR3 protein is CASSPGGTAAQLAGGYNEQFF. The CDR3, as DNA: TGCGCCAGCAGCCCAGGCGGGACCGCTGCTCAACTAGCGGGAGGCTACAATGAGCAGTTCTTC.

This clone appeared a few times. This chain links TRBV9 with TRBJ2-7, with D perhaps matching TRBD1 (5 bases). The V end lost 3 bases, the J end lost 2 bases, and 12 bases lay between the germline ends. Germline-derived CDR1 and CDR2 are SGDLS and YYNGEE. The CDR3 has 14 residues. The CDR3 bases are TGTGCCAGCAGCGCAACTGGGGCTACCTACGAGCAGTACTTC. Protein: CASSATGATYEQYF.